This TCR beta chain was sequenced for a study of blood T cell repertoires in COVID-19. Across the study: PBMCs, B-cell-depleted T cells, or T cells provided the cDNA or gDNA that made up the material.

The length of the CDR3 is 13 residues. The germline V gene has CDR1 SGHAT and CDR2 FQNNGV. V dropped 1 base and J dropped 5 bases, with 9 bases sitting between them. Participant reports of clinical history set cohort assignment. The assay was immunoSEQ multiplex PCR, and TCRdb's table has in-frame clones only and misses some. The table records 85,000 to 130,000 clones, approximately 86% of them present only once. This TCR was sampled from a woman aged 50 to 60 who had recovered from COVID-19. The V gene is TRBV11-2, the J gene TRBJ2-7, with D tentatively TRBD1 (5 bases). The sequencing sample was made of PBMCs or T cells enriched from blood (not recorded which). The CDR3 protein is CASSLVGVHEQYF. The CDR3 DNA reads TGTGCCAGCAGCTTAGTAGGGGTCCACGAGCAGTACTTC. Complete variable domain (other parts from reference TRBV11-2 and TRBJ2-7): EAGVAQSPRYKIIEKRQSVAFWCNPISGHATLYWYQQILGQGPKLLIQFQNNGVVDDSQLPKDRFSAERLKGVDSTLKIQPAKLEDSAVYLCASSLVGVHEQYFGPGTRLTVT.